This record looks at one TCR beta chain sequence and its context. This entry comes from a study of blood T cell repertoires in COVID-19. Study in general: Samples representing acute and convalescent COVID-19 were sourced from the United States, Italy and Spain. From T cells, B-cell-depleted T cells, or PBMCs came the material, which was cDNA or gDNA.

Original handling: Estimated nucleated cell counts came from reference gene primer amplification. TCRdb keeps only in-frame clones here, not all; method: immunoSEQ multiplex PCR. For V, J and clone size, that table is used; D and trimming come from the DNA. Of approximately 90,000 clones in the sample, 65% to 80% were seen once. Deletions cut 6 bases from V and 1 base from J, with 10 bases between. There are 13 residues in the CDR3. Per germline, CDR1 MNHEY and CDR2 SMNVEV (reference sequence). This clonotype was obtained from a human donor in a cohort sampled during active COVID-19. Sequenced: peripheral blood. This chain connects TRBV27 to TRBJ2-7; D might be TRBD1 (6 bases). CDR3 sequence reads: CASRSTGSYEQYF. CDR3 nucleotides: TGTGCCAGCAGGTCTACAGGGTCCTACGAGCAGTACTTC.